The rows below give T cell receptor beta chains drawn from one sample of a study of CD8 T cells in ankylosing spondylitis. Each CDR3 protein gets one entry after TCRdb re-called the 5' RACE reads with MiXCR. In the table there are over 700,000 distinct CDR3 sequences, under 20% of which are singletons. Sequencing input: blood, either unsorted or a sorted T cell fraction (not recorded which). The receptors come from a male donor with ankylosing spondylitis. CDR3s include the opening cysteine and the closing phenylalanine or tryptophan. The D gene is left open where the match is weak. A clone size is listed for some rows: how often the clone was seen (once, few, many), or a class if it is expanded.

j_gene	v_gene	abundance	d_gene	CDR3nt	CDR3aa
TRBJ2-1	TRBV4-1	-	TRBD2	TGCGCCAGCAGCCAAGGTAGCGGGAGGTCGGGTGAGCAGTTCTTC	CASSQGSGRSGEQFF
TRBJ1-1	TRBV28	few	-	TGTGCCAGCAGAAACTCGGGACAAAGAATGAACACTGAAGCTTTCTTT	CASRNSGQRMNTEAFF
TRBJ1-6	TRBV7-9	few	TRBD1	TGTGCCAGCAGTTCTACGGGACAGCTCAATTCACCCCTCCACTTT	CASSSTGQLNSPLHF
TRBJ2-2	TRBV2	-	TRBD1	TGTGCCAGCTACCTCGGACAGGGAAGAACCGGGGAGCTGTTTTTT	CASYLGQGRTGELFF
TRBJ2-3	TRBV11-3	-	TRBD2	TGTGCCAGCAGCTTAACCCCTAGCGGGGGAGACACAGATACGCAGTATTTT	CASSLTPSGGDTDTQYF
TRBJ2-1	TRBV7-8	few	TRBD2	TGTGCCAGCAGCTTTTTAGCGGGGGGGCTCTACAATGAGCAGTTCTTC	CASSFLAGGLYNEQFF
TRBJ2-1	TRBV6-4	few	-	TGTGCCAGCAGTGAGGGCCGGGAGAGTACCGAGCAGTTCTTC	CASSEGRESTEQFF
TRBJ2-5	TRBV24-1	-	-	TGTGCCACCAGTGACCCATGGAGGGGGACTGAGACCCAGTACTTC	CATSDPWRGTETQYF
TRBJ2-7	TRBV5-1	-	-	TGCGCCAGCAGCCCTACGACTGCGACCTACGAGCAGTACTTC	CASSPTTATYEQYF
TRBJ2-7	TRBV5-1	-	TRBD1	TGCGCCAGCAGGTTAGGAACCGGGACAGGGCCTTACGAGCAGTACTTC	CASRLGTGTGPYEQYF
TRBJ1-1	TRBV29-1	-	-	TGCAGCGCAGCGGGGGGTAGAGCCACTGAAGCTTTCTTT	CSAAGGRATEAFF
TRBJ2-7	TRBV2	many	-	TGTGCCAGCAGTGATGTGGGAGACTACGAGCAGTACTTC	CASSDVGDYEQYF
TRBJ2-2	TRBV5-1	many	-	TGCGCCAGCAGCTCGCGCGGGGCCGTTGACACCGGGGAGCTGTTTTTT	CASSSRGAVDTGELFF
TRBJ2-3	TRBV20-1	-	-	TGCAGCCCACACACAGATACGCAGTATTTT	CSPHTDTQYF
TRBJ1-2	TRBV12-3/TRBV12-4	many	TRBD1	TGTGCCAGCAGTCCGACAGGGCGGCATGGCTACACCTTC	CASSPTGRHGYTF
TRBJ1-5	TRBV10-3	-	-	TGTGCCATCAGTGAGGGGGACAACTATAGCAATCAGCCCCAGCATTTT	CAISEGDNYSNQPQHF
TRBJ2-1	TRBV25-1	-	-	TGTGCCAGCAGTGAATCAGGGCACTCCTACAATGAGCAGTTCTTC	CASSESGHSYNEQFF
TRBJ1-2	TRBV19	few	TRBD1	TGTGCCAGTAGTGAACACGACAGGGGGCGTTTGGATGGCTACACCTTC	CASSEHDRGRLDGYTF
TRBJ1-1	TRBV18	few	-	TGTGCCAGCTCGCCCGACTCCTATGGGGAAGCTTTCTTT	CASSPDSYGEAFF
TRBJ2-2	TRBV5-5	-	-	TGTGCCAGCAGCTTGGTGGGGGGGCCTTACCGCGGGGAGCTGTTTTTT	CASSLVGGPYRGELFF
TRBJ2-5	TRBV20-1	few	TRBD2	TGCAGTGCTAGAGGTCCGTTGCAGCGGACTAGCGGAGTGTACCAAGAGACCCAGTACTTC	CSARGPLQRTSGVYQETQYF
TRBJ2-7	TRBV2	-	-	TGTGCCAGCAGTCGAATGGTACAGTACGAGCAGTACTTC	CASSRMVQYEQYF
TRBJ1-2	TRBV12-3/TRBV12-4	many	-	TGTGCCAGCGTGCAGGGCTATGGCTACACCTTC	CASVQGYGYTF
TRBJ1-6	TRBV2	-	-	TGTGCCAGCAGCGAAGGACATACCGCGAGCTCCTATAATTCACCCCTCCACTTT	CASSEGHTASSYNSPLHF
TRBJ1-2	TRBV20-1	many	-	TGCAGTGCTCTCGACAGGTTCGGCTACACCTTC	CSALDRFGYTF
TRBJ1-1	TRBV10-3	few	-	TGTGCCATCAGTGAGTCTAGGGGAACGGGTGAAGCTTTCTTT	CAISESRGTGEAFF
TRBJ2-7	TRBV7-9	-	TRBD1	TGTGCCAGCAGCTTAACGGACAGGGGTGAGATCGAGCAGTACTTC	CASSLTDRGEIEQYF
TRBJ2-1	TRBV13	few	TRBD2	TGTGCCAGCAGTCCATTGGGGACTAGTACCAATGAGCAGTTCTTC	CASSPLGTSTNEQFF
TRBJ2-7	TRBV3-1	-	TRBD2	TGTGCCAGCAGCCCCAATACGAAGAAGGGACTAGCGGGGGGCTCCTACGAGCAGTACTTC	CASSPNTKKGLAGGSYEQYF
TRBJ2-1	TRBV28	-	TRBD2	TGTGCCAGCAGTACAACTAGCGGGATGATCGATGAGCAGTTCTTC	CASSTTSGMIDEQFF
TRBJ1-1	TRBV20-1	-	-	TGCAGTGCTAGAGGTGGGACTGAAGCTTTCTTT	CSARGGTEAFF
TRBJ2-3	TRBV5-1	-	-	TGCGCCAGCAGCGTGCATTATGAAGGAAGGGGTACGCAGTATTTT	CASSVHYEGRGTQYF
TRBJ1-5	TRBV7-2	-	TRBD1	TGTGCCAGCAGCCCAGACAGGGGAAAGAATCAGCCCCAGCATTTT	CASSPDRGKNQPQHF
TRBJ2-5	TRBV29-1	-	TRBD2	TGCAGCGTTGGGGTCGGGAGGGCCCAAGAGACCCAGTACTTC	CSVGVGRAQETQYF
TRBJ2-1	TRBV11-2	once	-	TGTGCCAGCAGCCCCAGGCGGGGTCCTGAGGAGAAAGATCCGTTCTTC	CASSPRRGPEEKDPFF
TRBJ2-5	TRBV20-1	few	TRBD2	TGCAGTGCTGGCAGTGGCGGGGGGATCCAAGAGACCCAGTACTTC	CSAGSGGGIQETQYF
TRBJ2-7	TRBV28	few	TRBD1	TGTGCCAGCAGGCCGGACAGGGGCGTTACCTACGAGCAGTACTTC	CASRPDRGVTYEQYF
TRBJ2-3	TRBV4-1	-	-	TGCGCCAGCAGCCAAGATGGGGGACGCACAGATACGCAGTATTTT	CASSQDGGRTDTQYF
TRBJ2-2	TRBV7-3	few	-	TGTGCCAGCAGCCAAACCCATAACACCGGGGAGCTGTTTTTT	CASSQTHNTGELFF